Only a few counts were recorded for the clone carrying this T cell receptor (beta chain). Time point indicated: newly diagnosed GD, antithyroid drugs for less than 3 months. After RNA was extracted from PBMCs, the TCR library was made from it. Nine milliliters of peripheral blood went into EDTA tubes. The CDR3 covers 10 residues. The germline gives CDR1 MDHEN, CDR2 SYDVKM. V shed 7 bases and J shed 7 bases, with 8 bases lying between them. The data were obtained in a study of regulatory T cells in long-lasting Graves disease. Arm-PCR of CDR3 regions and iRepertoire HTBI primers were used to build TCR beta libraries. One entry per CDR3 protein, called by TCRdb with MiXCR from the multiplex PCR reads. Of over 400,000 distinct CDR3 sequences in the sample, 14% were seen once. This sample was also put to use in a study of T cells in Graves' hyperthyroidism and ophthalmopathy. Turning to that study: Participants, patients aged 18 to 65, had newly diagnosed hyperthyroidism with a duration under 2 months. A set of HTBI primers served as the primers for a first-round RT-PCR of the TCR CDR3.

V and J are TRBV28 and TRBJ2-7; D may be TRBD1 (6 bases). This receptor was taken from a woman between 45 and 60 years old with Graves disease. Here the sequenced sample was peripheral blood mononuclear cells (PBMCs), taken at new diagnosis, from a patient treated with antithyroid drugs. The CDR3 DNA follows: TGTGCCAGCATAGGGACAGAGCAGTACTTC. This gives the protein CASIGTEQYF.